Below, one T cell receptor (beta chain) is given with its context. Its antigen is not identified. After extraction with the RNeasy kit, about 0.45 to 1 ug of the RNA was reverse transcribed using random hexamers. TCRdb redid the calling of the immunoSEQ multiplex PCR reads with MiXCR, one entry per CDR3 protein. This table holds 55,000 to 80,000 distinct CDR3 sequences, 90% to 95% found once. The data were taken from a study of CD8 T cells in Susac syndrome. Study details: The sequenced Susac syndrome patients comprised 5 or 6 with active disease and roughly 8 in remission. Each patient with Susac syndrome, at the time of blood draw, was therapy-naive, on corticosteroids, or on intravenous immunoglobulin alone.

CD8+ and CD4+ T cells taken from blood had their TCR beta sequenced. Unmatched junction bases numbered 4, after V lost 9 bases and J lost 4 bases. The CDR3 totals 13 residues. CDR1 and CDR2 (germline): KGHSH, LQKENI. Findings of the study overall: As acknowledged by the study, its TCR sequencing and HLA analysis included a relatively small number of individuals.

The genes are TRBV18 and TRBJ2-7; 12 nucleotides match TRBD2. The sequencing input was CD4+ T cells from PBMCs. This TCR came from a human donor with Susac syndrome. CDR3 in DNA: TGTGCCAGTACTAGCGGGGGGCAATACGAGCAGTACTTC. This sequence encodes CASTSGGQYEQYF.